The 11 T cell receptor beta chains below all came from one sample that was sequenced in a study of T cells after yellow fever vaccination. In TCRdb, the 5' RACE reads were re-called with MiXCR into one record per CDR3 protein. The table lists about 230,000 distinct CDR3 sequences, over 6.5% of them singletons. The material was CD4+ T cells sorted from PBMCs, obtained on the day of the yellow fever booster vaccination. The receptors were sampled from a man aged 25-45 years who received the YFV17D yellow fever vaccine.

The J gene is TRBJ2-7, the V gene TRBV27; D is possibly TRBD2 (6 bases). Germline-derived CDR1 and CDR2 are MNHEY and SMNVEV (reference sequence). V lost 4 bases and J 6 bases, leaving 19 bases between the germline ends. The CDR3 runs to 15 residues. CDR3 bases: TGTGCCAGCAGTTGGGGCGGGACCCGGAGGCGCGAGCAGTACTTC. Amino acid sequence: CASSWGGTRRREQYF.

In its sample, this clonotype was seen many times. The rearrangement joins TRBV5-1 to TRBJ2-1, with unresolved D. Trimming took off 1 base at V and 3 bases at J, with 8 bases between the two ends. The CDR3 length is 14 residues. Per the germline V gene, CDR1 is SGHRS and CDR2 is YFSETQ. This CDR3 reads CASSLNSFYNEQFF. In DNA, the CDR3 is TGCGCCAGCAGCTTGAACAGCTTCTACAATGAGCAGTTCTTC.

In this sample, this clonotype turned up a few times. The chain couples TRBV7-2 to TRBJ1-5; D possibly corresponds to TRBD1 (5 bases). The CDR3 is 12 residues long. Germline V gene sequence: CDR1 SGHTA, CDR2 FQGNSA. With 5 bases removed from V and 7 bases from J, the gap between germline ends came to 9 bases. In DNA, the CDR3 is TGTGCCAGCAGCGGAGGGGAACAGCCCCAGCATTTT. Its protein is CASSGGEQPQHF.

The chain combines TRBV14 with TRBJ2-1; 10 positions agree with TRBD1. This CDR3 has 14 residues. Looked up from germline, CDR1 is SGHDN and CDR2 is FVKESK. V shed 4 bases and J 8 bases; nucleotides not matched to a gene: 5. The CDR3 DNA follows: TGTGCCAGCAGCCTGGGACAGGGGTTCGATGAGCAGTTCTTC. This codes for CASSLGQGFDEQFF.

In this sample, this clonotype turned up a few times. The chain joins TRBV5-1 to TRBJ2-7, with D uncertain. Between the trimmed V and J ends, which lost 3 bases and 1 base, there was a span of 8 bases. The CDR3 contains 13 residues. Looked up from germline, CDR1 is SGHRS and CDR2 is YFSETQ. The CDR3 sequence: CASSSVVSYEQYF. In nucleotides, the CDR3 is TGCGCCAGCAGCTCCGTGGTTTCCTACGAGCAGTACTTC.

This clonotype was recorded a few times. This sequence joins TRBV28 and TRBJ2-1; 10 nucleotides agree with TRBD1. The CDR3 has 17 residues. V dropped 1 base and J dropped 6; count of bases not matched to a gene: 9. The germline gives CDR1 MDHEN, CDR2 SYDVKM. CDR3 DNA sequence: TGTGCCAGCAGTTTATACCGTGACAGGGGGCTTGGCAATGAGCAGTTCTTC. It translates to CASSLYRDRGLGNEQFF.

This clonotype has just a few counts. The rearrangement links TRBV9 to TRBJ1-1, with TRBD1 matching 7 bases. This CDR3 has 15 residues. V dropped 0 bases and J dropped 7; count of bases not matched to a gene: 9. Germline V CDR1 and CDR2: SGDLS, YYNGEE. The CDR3 loop reads CASSVGGGPRFEAFF. CDR3 DNA: TGTGCCAGCAGCGTAGGAGGGGGCCCCCGATTTGAAGCTTTCTTT. Drawing the rest from reference TRBV9 and TRBJ1-1, the complete variable domain is DSGVTQTPKHLITATGQRVTLRCSPRSGDLSVYWYQQSLDQGLQFLIQYYNGEERAKGNILERFSAQQFPDLHSELNLSSLELGDSALYFCASSVGGGPRFEAFFGQGTRLTVV.

In this sample, this clonotype turned up a few times. V usage is TRBV5-6 and J usage is TRBJ2-7; weak D call: TRBD2 (5 bases). In germline, CDR1 is SGHDT, CDR2 YYEEEE. Trimming stripped 3 bases from V and 6 bases from J, with 13 bases between. This CDR3 has 13 residues. The CDR3 protein is CASSSGLVFEQYF. DNA of the CDR3: TGTGCCAGCAGCTCAGGACTGGTATTCGAGCAGTACTTC.

This chain uses TRBV11-1 with TRBJ2-1; no clear D. The CDR3 length is 16 residues. Germline V gene sequence: CDR1 SGHAT, CDR2 FQDESV (reference sequence). The V end lost 8 bases, the J end lost 5 bases, and 22 bases lay between the germline ends. Written as DNA, the CDR3 is TGTGCCAGCGGGCTAGGGCTCCGAATCGATAACAATGAGCAGTTCTTC. Encoded protein: CASGLGLRIDNNEQFF.

This clonotype was observed many times. V gene TRBV10-3 combines with J gene TRBJ2-1; D gene uncertain. Between the trimmed V and J ends, which lost 3 bases and 6 bases, there was a span of 9 bases. The CDR3 sequence is 13 residues long. Germline CDR1 ENHRY, CDR2 SYGVKD. CDR3 protein: CAISERVGNEQFF. CDR3 nucleotides: TGTGCCATCAGTGAAAGGGTGGGCAATGAGCAGTTCTTC.

This clonotype was picked up one time. The CDR3 loop is CAWSPGDLGNTIYF. In DNA form, the CDR3 reads TGTGCCTGGAGTCCAGGGGATCTGGGAAACACCATATATTTT. The chain couples TRBV30 to TRBJ1-3; the D gene is possibly TRBD1 (6 bases). Germline V lookup: CDR1 GTSNPN, CDR2 SVGIG (reference sequence). With 2 bases removed from V and 4 bases from J, the gap between germline ends came to 12 bases. CDR3 size: 14 residues.